The clone carrying this TCR beta chain was seen a handful of times. The data were taken from a study of T-cell memory formation after mild COVID-19. V shed 0 bases and J shed 5 bases, with 8 bases lying between them. CDR3 length equals 13 residues. Germline values: CDR1 LGHNA, CDR2 YSLEER. TCRalpha and TCRbeta libraries used 5'RACE with constant-segment primers and UMIs. TCRdb itself ran the 5' RACE reads through MiXCR, one entry per CDR3 protein. The sample has approximately 250,000 distinct CDR3 sequences, over 15% seen once. Sequenced: PBMCs or a T cell subset sorted from them (not recorded which). The chain combines TRBV4-3 with TRBJ2-7; weak D call: TRBD1 (5 bases). The sequence was collected from a man younger than 35 who had mild COVID-19 (a few samples of this study predate the infection). Cell type and time point are not known. The CDR3 here is CASSQDRENEQYV. CDR3 nucleotide sequence: TGCGCCAGCAGCCAAGACAGGGAAAACGAGCAGTACGTC.